These 31 T cell receptor beta chains share one sample of origin, sequenced in a study of CD8 T cells in ankylosing spondylitis. Antigen specificity for these receptors is unknown. General study points: There was a TCR beta motif, made of several highly homologous variants, that appeared characteristic of ankylosing spondylitis blood.

One entry per CDR3 protein results from TCRdb running MiXCR on the 5' RACE reads. The data show 700,000 to 850,000 distinct CDR3 sequences, about an eighth seen once. Sequencing was done on a sample of blood, either unsorted or a sorted T cell fraction (not recorded which). All receptors come from a male donor with ankylosing spondylitis.

This clonotype appeared a few times. Written as DNA, the CDR3 is TGTGCCAGCAGCTGGGGGCTTTATTGGGAGACCCAGTACTTC. This encodes CASSWGLYWETQYF. The J gene is TRBJ2-5, the V gene TRBV7-2, with a possible D match to TRBD1 (6 bases). The CDR3 totals 14 residues. Per the germline V gene, CDR1 is SGHTA and CDR2 is FQGNSA. Trimming took 4 bases from V and 5 from J, leaving 14 bases between them.

A word on this clonotype: The junction departs from germline at one end; a sequencing error may be responsible. The chain joins TRBV10-3 to TRBJ1-2; D is uncertain. Germline CDR1 and CDR2: ENHRY and SYGVKD. CDR3 size: 11 residues. The CDR3 bases are TGTGCCATCAGTGACACAGTTTACGGGTCCTTC. This gives the protein CAISDTVYGSF.

V gene TRBV20-1 combines with J gene TRBJ2-6; D may correspond to TRBD1 or TRBD2 (5 bases each). The germline V gene encodes CDR1 DFQATT and CDR2 SNEGSKA (reference sequence). The CDR3 sequence is 15 residues long. Trimming left V 3 bases short and J 4 bases short, with 13 bases between. The CDR3 DNA follows: TGCAGTGCTAGTCGATCGGGGCCGGGGGCCAACGTCCTGACTTTC. It specifies CSASRSGPGANVLTF.

This clonotype was counted ten times or more. The gene calls are TRBV20-1 and TRBJ2-3, with D possibly matching TRBD1 (6 bases). CDR1 is DFQATT, CDR2 SNEGSKA, per germline (reference sequence). Trimming removed 0 bases from V and 2 bases from J, with 15 bases in between. The CDR3 runs to 16 residues. This CDR3 is CSARDPKGVFTDTQYF. The CDR3 region has the DNA TGCAGTGCTAGAGATCCTAAGGGGGTCTTCACAGATACGCAGTATTTT.

The V call is TRBV5-1, the J call TRBJ2-1, with 7 bases aligning to TRBD2. This CDR3 region has 18 residues. Germline V lookup: CDR1 SGHRS, CDR2 YFSETQ. V shed 2 bases and J 0 bases; nucleotides not matched to a gene: 11. The CDR3 sequence is CASSLIPSGYSSYNEQFF. The CDR3 coding sequence is TGCGCCAGCAGCTTAATTCCTAGCGGTTATAGCTCCTACAATGAGCAGTTCTTC.

The genes are TRBV4-1 and TRBJ2-1; 10 nucleotides match TRBD2. V lost 0 bases to trimming and J lost 7 bases; unmatched junction nucleotides: 3. CDR3 size: 15 residues. The V gene's germline CDR1 is MGHRA and CDR2 YSYEKL. The CDR3 reads CASSQDFSGGNEQFF. The CDR3 DNA follows: TGCGCCAGCAGCCAAGATTTTAGCGGGGGGAATGAGCAGTTCTTC.

This clonotype was detected a few times. The gene calls are TRBV5-5 and TRBJ1-1; a weak D match, TRBD1 (6 bases). CDR3 length: 13 residues. Looked up from germline, CDR1 is SGHKS and CDR2 is YYEKEE (reference sequence). Trimming cost V 3 bases and J 1 base, with 7 bases left between them. CDR3 loop: CASSWDTNTEAFF. Here the CDR3 DNA reads TGTGCCAGCAGCTGGGACACGAACACTGAAGCTTTCTTT.

The rearrangement joins TRBV10-1 to TRBJ1-1; a weak D match, TRBD1 (5 bases). Trimming cost V 9 bases and J 4 bases, with 9 bases left between them. The CDR3 sequence is 11 residues long. Germline lookup yields CDR1 WNHNN and CDR2 SYGVQD (reference sequence). In DNA, the CDR3 is TGCGCCAGGCAGGGCTGCACTGAAGCTTTCTTT. Amino acid sequence: CARQGCTEAFF.

The V gene is TRBV29-1, the J gene TRBJ2-3, with D possibly matching TRBD2 (5 bases). The ends were cut back, 0 bases at V and 1 base at J, with 11 bases in the middle. CDR1 SQVTM and CDR2 ANQGSEA come from the germline V gene. This CDR3 region has 15 residues. Here the CDR3 reads CSVEDRRLRTDTQYF. CDR3 nucleotide sequence: TGCAGCGTTGAAGATCGGAGGCTGCGCACAGATACGCAGTATTTT.

The chain uses TRBV20-1 and TRBJ2-1, with D possibly matching TRBD1 (5 bases). This CDR3 spans 12 amino acids. V shed 0 bases and J shed 9 bases, with 9 bases lying between them. Germline V lookup: CDR1 DFQATT, CDR2 SNEGSKA (reference sequence). CDR3 nucleotide sequence: TGCAGTGCTAGAGAAGGGGTCCGTGAGCAGTTCTTC. The encoded protein is CSAREGVREQFF.

The chain recombines TRBV5-1 with TRBJ2-2; 9 bases map to TRBD2. Germline V gene sequence: CDR1 SGHRS, CDR2 YFSETQ. V dropped 5 bases and J dropped 6; count of bases not matched to a gene: 5. This CDR3 contains 14 residues. The CDR3, as DNA: TGCGCCAGCAGGCGGGAGGGCCTTTCCGGGGAGCTGTTTTTT. Translated, it gives CASRREGLSGELFF. The complete variable domain, with remaining parts taken from reference TRBV5-1 and TRBJ2-2, reads KAGVTQTPRYLIKTRGQQVTLSCSPISGHRSVSWYQQTPGQGLQFLFEYFSETQRNKGNFPGRFSGRQFSNSRSEMNVSTLELGDSALYLCASRREGLSGELFFGEGSRLTVL.

The chain couples TRBV7-2 to TRBJ2-3; tentatively, D is TRBD2 (6 bases). V was trimmed by 5 bases and J by 5 bases, leaving 23 bases between them. The CDR3 length is 17 residues. Germline V gene sequence: CDR1 SGHTA, CDR2 FQGNSA. The CDR3 nucleotides are TGTGCCAGCAGCGGCGTGGGAGGACGGGACCTCCTAGATACGCAGTATTTT. As protein: CASSGVGGRDLLDTQYF.

The chain uses TRBV15 and TRBJ2-3; weak D call: TRBD1 (5 bases). The CDR3 extends over 15 amino acids. Germline-derived CDR1 and CDR2 are LNHNV and YYDKDF (reference sequence). V was pared by 0 bases and J by 7 bases, with 14 bases between. The CDR3 DNA reads TGTGCCACCAGCAGAGATAATAATGGGGCTTATACGCAGTATTTT. Translated, it gives CATSRDNNGAYTQYF.

The V call is TRBV20-1, the J call TRBJ2-1; 10 positions agree with TRBD2. Germline assignment: CDR1 DFQATT and CDR2 SNEGSKA (reference sequence). V shed 4 bases and J 8 bases; nucleotides not matched to a gene: 11. The length of the CDR3 is 15 residues. The CDR3 DNA follows: TGCAGTGCTACACCGCTAGCGGGGGCTCTGGATGAGCAGTTCTTC. Residues: CSATPLAGALDEQFF.

The rearrangement joins TRBV6-1 to TRBJ2-7, with 10 bases that match TRBD1. The trim removed 8 bases at V and 3 bases at J, leaving 10 bases unmatched. The CDR3 has 15 amino acids. The germline V gene has CDR1 MNHNS and CDR2 SASEGT. The CDR3 DNA sequence: TGTGCCAGCCTTGAGAGGACAGGGGGATACTACGAGCAGTACTTC. Translation gives CASLERTGGYYEQYF.

The chain uses TRBV24-1 and TRBJ2-2; weak D call: TRBD1 (6 bases). This CDR3 has 16 residues. Trimming took off 0 bases at V and 4 bases at J, with 11 bases between the two ends. Germline V gene sequence: CDR1 KGHDR, CDR2 SFDVKD. CDR3 residues: CATSDLQGTVTGELFF. CDR3 DNA sequence: TGTGCCACCAGTGATTTGCAGGGGACGGTCACCGGGGAGCTGTTTTTT.

The gene calls are TRBV5-1 and TRBJ1-6; D perhaps matches TRBD1 (5 bases). This CDR3 contains 15 residues. V lost 0 bases to trimming and J lost 3 bases, with 7 bases between them. The germline V gene encodes CDR1 SGHRS and CDR2 YFSETQ. The CDR3 region is CASSLDRLYNSPLHF. CDR3 DNA: TGCGCCAGCAGCTTGGACAGGCTCTATAATTCACCCCTCCACTTT. The entire variable domain, with the rest obtained from reference TRBV5-1 and TRBJ1-6, is as follows: KAGVTQTPRYLIKTRGQQVTLSCSPISGHRSVSWYQQTPGQGLQFLFEYFSETQRNKGNFPGRFSGRQFSNSRSEMNVSTLELGDSALYLCASSLDRLYNSPLHFGNGTRLTVT.

The J gene is TRBJ2-4, the V gene TRBV5-1; D remains ambiguous. Germline loops: CDR1 SGHRS, CDR2 YFSETQ. The CDR3 consists of 13 residues. Trimming removed 4 bases from V and 7 bases from J, with 12 bases in between. The CDR3 coding sequence is TGCGCCAGCAGCCTCGACCCAACGAACATTCAGTACTTC. Encoded protein: CASSLDPTNIQYF.

This clonotype appeared a few times. This rearrangement joins TRBV20-1 to TRBJ2-7; 8 bases map to TRBD2. From germline, CDR1 is DFQATT and CDR2 SNEGSKA (reference sequence). CDR3 length: 12 amino acids. V was clipped by 7 bases and J by 2 bases; unmatched bases: 4. In DNA, the CDR3 is TGCAGTGTTACCGGGGGGGCCTACGAGCAGTACTTC. It is translated as CSVTGGAYEQYF.

V usage is TRBV5-1 and J usage is TRBJ2-5; weak D call: TRBD1 (5 bases). V shed 7 bases and J shed 2 bases, with 15 bases lying between them. CDR1 is SGHRS and CDR2 is YFSETQ in the germline V gene. The length of the CDR3 is 14 residues. The CDR3 DNA reads as TGCGCCAGCCGTGAAGACAGAGCTCAAGAGACCCAGTACTTC. Protein: CASREDRAQETQYF.

This clonotype appeared a few times. The rearrangement joins TRBV30 to TRBJ2-1; D may correspond to TRBD1 or TRBD2 (7 bases each). The V end was cut by 1 base, the J end by 6 bases, with 16 bases between. The germline V gene encodes CDR1 GTSNPN and CDR2 SVGIG (reference sequence). CDR3 size: 15 residues. CDR3 coding DNA: TGTGCCTGGAGTGAGGGGAGGGGGCTAAGCAATGAGCAGTTCTTC. Its translation: CAWSEGRGLSNEQFF.

This clonotype was recorded many times. This rearrangement joins TRBV7-2 to TRBJ1-1; 9 bases fit TRBD1. Germline-derived CDR1 and CDR2 are SGHTA and FQGNSA. V was pared by 3 bases and J by 3 bases, with 8 bases of the junction left unmatched. The CDR3 length is 16 residues. The CDR3 protein is CASSFHTDRGYTEAFF. CDR3 coding DNA: TGTGCCAGCAGCTTCCATACGGACAGGGGATACACTGAAGCTTTCTTT. Full variable domain (rest looked up from reference TRBV7-2 and TRBJ1-1): GAGVSQSPSNKVTEKGKDVELRCDPISGHTALYWYRQSLGQGLEFLIYFQGNSAPDKSGLPSDRFSAERTGGSVSTLTIQRTQQEDSAVYLCASSFHTDRGYTEAFFGQGTRLTVV.

Many counts were recorded for this clonotype. V and J are TRBV29-1 and TRBJ2-5; D perhaps matches TRBD2 (5 bases). Per the germline V gene, CDR1 is SQVTM and CDR2 is ANQGSEA. V was trimmed by 5 bases and J by 5 bases, leaving 12 bases between them. This CDR3 is 12 amino acids long. The CDR3 protein is CSVWGVHETQYF. The DNA of the CDR3 is TGCAGCGTTTGGGGAGTTCACGAGACCCAGTACTTC.

Many counts were recorded for this clonotype. J is TRBJ2-7 and V is TRBV7-9; the D is unclear. Germline loops: CDR1 SEHNR, CDR2 FQNEAQ (reference sequence). The V and J ends lost 5 bases and 3 bases respectively, with 5 bases between them. The CDR3 is made up of 11 amino acids. CDR3 in amino acids: CASSQVYEQYF. CDR3 DNA sequence: TGTGCCAGCAGCCAAGTCTACGAGCAGTACTTC.

This clonotype was recorded at least ten times. The genes are TRBV10-1 and TRBJ2-3; TRBD2 agrees at 8 bases. The V and J ends lost 0 bases and 4 bases, in that order; junction bases with no gene match: 9. The CDR3 totals 17 residues. Germline V gene lookup returns CDR1 WNHNN and CDR2 SYGVQD (reference sequence). The CDR3 is CASSESRSGRRPDTQYF. As DNA, the CDR3 is TGCGCCAGCAGTGAGTCGAGGAGCGGGAGACGTCCAGATACGCAGTATTTT.

Only a few counts were recorded for this clonotype. The chain combines TRBV11-2 with TRBJ2-3; 9 bases fit TRBD2. The germline V gene has CDR1 SGHAT and CDR2 FQNNGV. After removal of 3 bases from V and 6 bases from J, the junction contained 7 bases not matched to a gene. The CDR3 consists of 15 residues. The CDR3 is CASSLRRGGMDTQYF. The CDR3 DNA reads TGTGCCAGCAGCTTGAGGCGGGGGGGTATGGATACGCAGTATTTT.

V usage is TRBV5-1 and J usage is TRBJ1-6; the D is unclear. V was shortened by 4 bases and J by 5 bases, with 13 bases between the two germline ends. From germline, CDR1 is SGHRS and CDR2 YFSETQ. The CDR3 extends over 15 amino acids. The CDR3 bases are TGCGCCAGCAGCCCCGCCGGGCCCAATAATTCACCCCTCCACTTT. Translating it yields CASSPAGPNNSPLHF.

This clonotype has only a few counts. This chain uses TRBV20-1 with TRBJ2-2; tentatively, D is TRBD1 (6 bases). CDR1 is DFQATT and CDR2 is SNEGSKA in the germline V gene (reference sequence). This CDR3 contains 15 residues. The germline V and J ends were trimmed by 0 bases and 4 bases, with 12 bases remaining between them. The CDR3 DNA follows: TGCAGTGCTAGAGATCGTAGGGGGAGCACCGGGGAGCTGTTTTTT. It is translated as CSARDRRGSTGELFF.

The V call is TRBV5-1, the J call TRBJ2-7; 8 bases agree with TRBD2. Germline loops: CDR1 SGHRS, CDR2 YFSETQ. This CDR3 comprises 14 residues. The V segment lost 8 bases and the J segment 2 bases; nucleotides outside the gene matches: 9. CDR3 bases: TGCGCCAGTCGGGAGGGCTCGGGTCCCTACGAGCAGTACTTC. Translation: CASREGSGPYEQYF.

This clonotype was detected many times. The chain employs TRBV28 and TRBJ2-6, with unresolved D. V lost 3 bases to trimming and J lost 0 bases, with 6 bases between them. The CDR3 covers 15 residues. Germline-derived CDR1 and CDR2 are MDHEN and SYDVKM. The CDR3 region has the DNA TGTGCCAGCAGTTTCGAGCACTCTGGGGCCAACGTCCTGACTTTC. It codes for CASSFEHSGANVLTF.

This sequence joins TRBV6-2 or TRBV6-3 and TRBJ2-1; possible D gene TRBD1, 5 bases. Trimming took 7 bases from V and 10 from J, leaving 23 bases between them. This CDR3 has 15 amino acids. Germline assignment: CDR1 MNHEY and CDR2 SVGEGT. CDR3 bases: TGTGCCAGCACAACCCCAGGGCCCCCTCGTTCGGAGCAGTTCTTC. It translates to CASTTPGPPRSEQFF.